This passage covers 9 T cell receptor beta chains from one sample sequenced in a study of identical twins. One entry per CDR3 protein results from TCRdb running MiXCR on the 5' RACE reads. Altogether roughly 1.6 million distinct CDR3 sequences are present, about 30% being singletons, with the ten largest covering approximately 0.25%. Source material: cord blood. The source of these receptors is a newborn girl in good health.

The rearrangement joins TRBV20-1 to TRBJ2-1, with a possible D match to TRBD2 (5 bases). Germline CDR1 and CDR2: DFQATT and SNEGSKA (reference sequence). V gave up 3 bases and J gave up 6 bases, with 9 bases separating them. The CDR3 consists of 12 residues. The DNA for the CDR3 is TGCAGTGCTAGGGACGGGATCAATGAGCAGTTCTTC. Encoded protein: CSARDGINEQFF.

This clonotype was detected once. The CDR3 nucleotides read TGCGCCAGCAGGCACGGACAGGGGTCCTACGAGCAGTACTTC. Protein product: CASRHGQGSYEQYF. This chain connects TRBV5-1 to TRBJ2-7; TRBD1 agrees at 9 bases. CDR1 and CDR2 from the germline V gene are SGHRS and YFSETQ. V lost 5 bases to trimming and J lost 1 base; unmatched junction nucleotides: 4. The CDR3 length is 14 residues. Filled out from reference TRBV5-1 and TRBJ2-7, the complete variable domain reads KAGVTQTPRYLIKTRGQQVTLSCSPISGHRSVSWYQQTPGQGLQFLFEYFSETQRNKGNFPGRFSGRQFSNSRSEMNVSTLELGDSALYLCASRHGQGSYEQYFGPGTRLTVT.

At least ten counts were recorded for this clonotype. The chain joins TRBV24-1 to TRBJ1-2, with a tentative D call TRBD1 (6 bases). This CDR3 has 14 residues. The V gene's germline CDR1 is KGHDR and CDR2 SFDVKD. Trimming pared 0 bases from V and 3 bases from J, leaving 7 bases between. CDR3: CATSDLHRDYGYTF. The DNA of the CDR3 is TGTGCCACCAGTGATTTGCACAGGGACTATGGCTACACCTTC.

The chain joins TRBV12-3 or TRBV12-4 to TRBJ1-2; D is ambiguous. The V and J ends lost 7 bases and 1 base respectively, with 7 bases between them. The CDR3 runs 12 residues. The CDR3 region is CASIGINYGYTF. Written as DNA, the CDR3 is TGTGCCAGCATAGGGATTAACTATGGCTACACCTTC.

The table lists this clonotype with a few counts. This chain joins TRBV5-6 and TRBJ1-1; no clear D gene. CDR3 length equals 12 residues. V shed 2 bases and J shed 3 bases, with 5 bases lying between them. Germline assignment: CDR1 SGHDT and CDR2 YYEEEE. CDR3 in DNA: TGTGCCAGCAGCTTCGTCGACACTGAAGCTTTCTTT. Translating gives CASSFVDTEAFF. Full variable domain (remainder filled in from reference TRBV5-6 and TRBJ1-1): DAGVTQSPTHLIKTRGQQVTLRCSPKSGHDTVSWYQQALGQGPQFIFQYYEEEERQRGNFPDRFSGHQFPNYSSELNVNALLLGDSALYLCASSFVDTEAFFGQGTRLTVV.

This clonotype was seen once. The chain is built from TRBV7-2 and TRBJ1-2; 7 positions agree with TRBD1. This CDR3 spans 16 amino acids. The ends lost 1 base at V and 0 bases at J; junction bases unmatched: 5. Germline CDR1 and CDR2: SGHTA and FQGNSA. The CDR3 loop is CASSLVSGTANYGYTF. The CDR3 bases are TGTGCCAGCAGCTTAGTATCCGGGACAGCTAACTATGGCTACACCTTC.

This clonotype was detected once. The chain is built from TRBV7-9 and TRBJ1-2; D ambiguous. This CDR3 has 10 residues. CDR1 and CDR2 (germline): SEHNR, FQNEAQ (reference sequence). CDR3 nucleotide sequence: TGTTCCACCGAAAACTATGGCTACACCTTC. Its protein is CSTENYGYTF. Complete variable domain (other parts from reference TRBV7-9 and TRBJ1-2): DTGVSQNPRHKITKRGQNVTFRCDPISEHNRLYWYRQTLGQGPEFLTYFQNEAQLEKSRLLSDRFSAERPKGSFSTLEIQRTEQGDSAMYLCSTENYGYTFGSGTRLTVV.

The gene calls are TRBV20-1 and TRBJ2-1, with 16 bases fitting TRBD2. The CDR3 covers 19 residues. Germline assignment: CDR1 DFQATT and CDR2 SNEGSKA (reference sequence). Unmatched junction bases numbered 11, after V lost 1 base and J lost 5 bases. The CDR3 sequence: CSARVLAGLAGGLNNEQFF. The CDR3 region has the DNA TGCAGTGCTAGAGTCCTAGCGGGACTAGCGGGGGGGTTAAACAATGAGCAGTTCTTC.

The chain uses TRBV2 and TRBJ2-4; the D gene could be TRBD1 or TRBD2 (5 bases each). The CDR3 extends over 12 amino acids. The germline V gene encodes CDR1 SNHLY and CDR2 FYNNEI. V was trimmed by 11 bases and J by 0 bases, leaving 8 bases between them. CDR3 DNA sequence: TGTGCCCTTGGGGGAGCCAAAAACATTCAGTACTTC. Its protein product is CALGGAKNIQYF.